These T cell receptor beta chains were read from a single sample in a study of cytomegalovirus exposure and HLA in healthy donors. TCRdb's copy holds only in-frame clones and misses some; the assay was immunoSEQ multiplex PCR. The table includes some 90,000 clones, 82% detected once. The sample taken for sequencing was PBMCs. All receptors derive from a man aged 45-65 years in good health and CMV-seronegative. The CDR3 runs from the conserved cysteine through the conserved F or W. Each record gives: CDR3 protein, CDR3 DNA, D gene, J gene, V gene, clone size. A D gene is named only where the DNA matches it firmly. Some rows mark clone size as missing; the rest say once, few, many or name a class of expanded clone.

CASSLLGQLNEKLFF,TGTGCCAGCAGTTTGTTGGGACAGTTAAATGAAAAACTGTTTTTT,TRBD1,TRBJ1-4,TRBV27,NA
CASSQDGAEQYF,TGCGCCAGCAGCCAAGATGGGGCCGAGCAGTACTTC,NA,TRBJ2-7,TRBV4-3,NA
CASSFKREQYF,TGCGCCAGCAGCTTCAAGCGCGAGCAGTACTTC,NA,TRBJ2-7,TRBV5-1,NA
CASSRPGTGSNQPQHF,TGCGCCAGCAGTCGCCCCGGGACAGGGAGCAATCAGCCCCAGCATTTT,TRBD1,TRBJ1-5,TRBV23-1,NA
CASSPQGDGTQYF,TGTGCCAGCTCACCACAGGGGGACGGGACCCAGTACTTC,NA,TRBJ2-5,TRBV18,NA
CASSLDIDTQYF,TGCGCCAGCAGCTTGGATATCGATACGCAGTATTTT,NA,TRBJ2-3,TRBV5-1,NA
CASSLVVELNTEAFF,TGTGCCAGCAGCTTAGTTGTCGAGTTGAACACTGAAGCTTTCTTT,NA,TRBJ1-1,TRBV7-2,once
CATLRGGLGQETQYF,TGTGCCACCCTGAGGGGGGGACTCGGTCAAGAGACCCAGTACTTC,NA,TRBJ2-5,TRBV10-3,NA
CSVQIAGADNEQFF,TGCAGCGTTCAAATAGCGGGAGCCGACAATGAGCAGTTCTTC,TRBD2,TRBJ2-1,TRBV29-1,once
CASSPAKGVPTDTQYF,TGCGCCAGCAGCCCCGCGAAAGGAGTTCCCACAGATACGCAGTATTTT,NA,TRBJ2-3,TRBV5-1,few
CSVAGAVGEQFF,TGCAGCGTAGCGGGAGCAGTCGGTGAGCAGTTCTTC,TRBD2,TRBJ2-1,TRBV29-1,few
CASSLRGGQINNEQFF,TGCGCCAGCAGCCTTCGCGGGGGGCAGATTAACAATGAGCAGTTCTTC,TRBD2,TRBJ2-1,TRBV4-1,few